Shown below are 14 T cell receptor beta chains from a single sample sequenced in a study of neurological immune-mediated disorders. TCRdb passed the 5' RACE reads through MiXCR, listing each CDR3 protein once. This sample has about 24,000 distinct CDR3 sequences, with about 12% found just once. The time point was: technical triplicate 1. The sample was CD4+ T cells from blood. The receptors were gathered from a female donor with HTLV-1-associated myelopathy (HAM/TSP).

The chain employs TRBV12-3 or TRBV12-4 and TRBJ2-1; unclear D gene. The CDR3 runs 15 residues. Trimming stripped 10 bases from V and 1 base from J, with 17 bases between. CDR3: CAIWSVGGSYNEQFF. CDR3 DNA sequence: TGTGCCATCTGGTCAGTGGGTGGATCCTACAATGAGCAGTTCTTC.

This clonotype was seen repeatedly, ten times or more. V and J are TRBV10-3 and TRBJ2-7, with TRBD2 matching 14 bases. With V trimmed by 2 bases and J by 0 bases, 9 bases remained unmatched. Germline V gene sequence: CDR1 ENHRY, CDR2 SYGVKD. This CDR3 is built from 19 residues. This chain's CDR3 is CAISEPRTSGRFNSYEQYF. CDR3 nucleotides: TGTGCCATCAGTGAGCCCCGGACTAGCGGGAGGTTTAACTCCTACGAGCAGTACTTC.

This clonotype has ten or more counts. V and J are TRBV20-1 and TRBJ2-3, with 8 positions matching TRBD1. V was pared by 0 bases and J by 5 bases, with 10 bases of the junction left unmatched. This CDR3 is 16 amino acids long. CDR1 and CDR2 from the germline V gene are DFQATT and SNEGSKA (reference sequence). Here the CDR3 DNA reads TGCAGTGCTAGAGATGTCGGACAGGGAAAGGAAGATACGCAGTATTTT. Translating gives CSARDVGQGKEDTQYF.

This clonotype is deemed medium-sized. This sequence joins TRBV2 and TRBJ1-6; no reliable D call. This CDR3 has 14 amino acids. Germline V gene sequence: CDR1 SNHLY, CDR2 FYNNEI. Trimming removed 3 bases from V and 0 bases from J, with 3 bases in between. In nucleotides, the CDR3 is TGTGCCAGCAGTGACAGCTCCTATAATTCACCCCTCCACTTT. Translating it yields CASSDSSYNSPLHF.

This clonotype came up many times. The chain couples TRBV9 to TRBJ2-7; 9 bases map to TRBD2. From germline, CDR1 is SGDLS and CDR2 YYNGEE. V dropped 2 bases and J dropped 6; count of bases not matched to a gene: 9. This CDR3 is built from 15 residues. The CDR3, as DNA: TGTGCCAGCAGCGTCTTGGCGGGAGGGCCGAGCGAGCAGTACTTC. Translated: CASSVLAGGPSEQYF.

The sample holds many counts of this clonotype. The rearrangement uses TRBV20-1 and TRBJ2-1; weak D call: TRBD2 (6 bases). The V end was cut by 6 bases, the J end by 6 bases, with 15 bases between. Germline-derived CDR1 and CDR2 are DFQATT and SNEGSKA (reference sequence). The CDR3 spans 13 residues. The DNA for the CDR3 is TGCAGTGCCAAGAGGGAGGTAGGCAATGAGCAGTTCTTC. Residues: CSAKREVGNEQFF.

This clonotype was counted ten times or more. The genes are TRBV20-1 and TRBJ2-3, with 10 bases aligning to TRBD1. J lost 2 bases, V lost 5 bases, and 7 bases had no gene match. Germline-derived CDR1 and CDR2 are DFQATT and SNEGSKA (reference sequence). The CDR3 length is 15 residues. This CDR3 is CSAARGTGDTDTQYF. Here the CDR3 DNA reads TGCAGTGCTGCCCGAGGGACAGGGGACACAGATACGCAGTATTTT.

This clonotype has ten or more counts. This chain joins TRBV20-1 and TRBJ2-7; 7 bases align to TRBD1. V shed 0 bases and J 2 bases; nucleotides not matched to a gene: 4. CDR1 is DFQATT, CDR2 SNEGSKA, per germline (reference sequence). The CDR3 is made up of 14 amino acids. Here the CDR3 DNA reads TGCAGTGCTAGAGATTCAGGGGGTCCCTACGAGCAGTACTTC. Its protein product is CSARDSGGPYEQYF.

This clonotype has ten or more counts. This chain joins TRBV10-3 and TRBJ2-2, with 11 bases identical to TRBD2. The CDR3 spans 16 residues. Germline V lookup: CDR1 ENHRY, CDR2 SYGVKD. With 6 bases clipped from V and 4 bases from J, the junction kept 7 bases outside the gene matches. The CDR3 loop reads CAIRGLAGGSTGELFF. The CDR3 nucleotides read TGTGCCATCAGGGGTCTAGCGGGAGGCAGCACCGGGGAGCTGTTTTTT.

This clonotype was detected only a few times. The V gene is TRBV2, the J gene TRBJ2-2; 8 positions match TRBD2. The CDR3 runs 17 residues. V trimming: 5 bases; J trimming: 2 bases; junction bases outside the gene matches: 10. Germline CDR1 is SNHLY and CDR2 is FYNNEI. CDR3 protein: CASSQGGLAGNTGELFF. For the CDR3, the DNA is TGTGCCAGCAGTCAAGGCGGCCTAGCGGGTAACACCGGGGAGCTGTTTTTT.

To note about this clonotype: This may arise from a read error, as a much more abundant clone is one base away. The chain combines TRBV5-1 with TRBJ1-6; D uncertain. V was cut by 0 bases and J by 6 bases, with 7 bases left in between. This CDR3 is 14 amino acids long. The germline gives CDR1 SGHRS, CDR2 YFSETQ. CDR3 amino acids: CASSLESCNSPLHF. In DNA form, the CDR3 reads TGCGCCAGCAGCTTGGAGTCTTGTAATTCACCCCTCCACTTT.

The chain couples TRBV5-1 to TRBJ1-3; D unclear. The germline CDR1 and CDR2 sequences are SGHRS and YFSETQ. The V end lost 4 bases, the J end lost 0 bases, and 11 bases lay between the germline ends. The CDR3 has 15 residues. CDR3 amino acids: CASSTGGDSGNTIYF. CDR3 sequence (DNA): TGCGCCAGCAGCACTGGCGGTGACTCTGGAAACACCATATATTTT. The full variable domain, completed using reference TRBV5-1 and TRBJ1-3, is KAGVTQTPRYLIKTRGQQVTLSCSPISGHRSVSWYQQTPGQGLQFLFEYFSETQRNKGNFPGRFSGRQFSNSRSEMNVSTLELGDSALYLCASSTGGDSGNTIYFGEGSWLTVV.

This clonotype appeared many times. The chain combines TRBV7-2 with TRBJ2-1, with TRBD1 matching 8 bases. Germline trimming cut 5 bases from V and 3 bases from J; bases unmatched to any gene: 6. Germline V lookup: CDR1 SGHTA, CDR2 FQGNSA. The CDR3 runs to 15 residues. CDR3 nucleotides: TGTGCCAGCAGCGCGGCCGGGACAGGCTACAATGAGCAGTTCTTC. Protein: CASSAAGTGYNEQFF.

The chain couples TRBV28 to TRBJ2-7; D call uncertain. The germline V gene encodes CDR1 MDHEN and CDR2 SYDVKM. The CDR3 spans 13 residues. V gave up 4 bases and J gave up 0 bases, with 7 bases separating them. The CDR3 is CASSWYSSYEQYF. CDR3 DNA sequence: TGTGCCAGCAGTTGGTATAGCTCCTACGAGCAGTACTTC.